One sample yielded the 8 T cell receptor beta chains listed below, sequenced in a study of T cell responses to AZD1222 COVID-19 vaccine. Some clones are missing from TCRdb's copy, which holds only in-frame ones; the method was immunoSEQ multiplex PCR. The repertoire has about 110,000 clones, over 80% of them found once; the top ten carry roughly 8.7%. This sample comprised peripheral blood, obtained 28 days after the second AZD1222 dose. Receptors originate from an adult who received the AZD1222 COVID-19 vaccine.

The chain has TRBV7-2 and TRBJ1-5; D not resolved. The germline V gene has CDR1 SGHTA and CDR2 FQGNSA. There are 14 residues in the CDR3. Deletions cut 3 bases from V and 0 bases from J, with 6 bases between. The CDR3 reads CASSLEYSNQPQHF. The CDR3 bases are TGTGCCAGCAGCTTGGAGTATAGCAATCAGCCCCAGCATTTT.

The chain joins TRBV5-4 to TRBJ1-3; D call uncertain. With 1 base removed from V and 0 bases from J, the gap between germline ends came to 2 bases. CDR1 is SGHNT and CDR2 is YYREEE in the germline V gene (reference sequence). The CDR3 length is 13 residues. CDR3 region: CASSLLSGNTIYF. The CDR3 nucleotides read TGTGCCAGCAGCTTGCTCTCTGGAAACACCATATATTTT.

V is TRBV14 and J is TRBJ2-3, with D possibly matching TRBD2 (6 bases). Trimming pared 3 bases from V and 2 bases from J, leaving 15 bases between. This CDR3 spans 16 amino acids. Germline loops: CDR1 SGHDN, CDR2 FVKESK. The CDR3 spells CASSHVTGDNTDTQYF. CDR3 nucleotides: TGTGCCAGCAGCCATGTTACGGGAGATAACACAGATACGCAGTATTTT.

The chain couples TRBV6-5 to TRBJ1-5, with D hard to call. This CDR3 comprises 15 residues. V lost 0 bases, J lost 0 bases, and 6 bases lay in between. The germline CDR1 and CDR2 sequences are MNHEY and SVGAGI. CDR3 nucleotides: TGTGCCAGCAGTTACTCAAGGAATAGCAATCAGCCCCAGCATTTT. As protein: CASSYSRNSNQPQHF.

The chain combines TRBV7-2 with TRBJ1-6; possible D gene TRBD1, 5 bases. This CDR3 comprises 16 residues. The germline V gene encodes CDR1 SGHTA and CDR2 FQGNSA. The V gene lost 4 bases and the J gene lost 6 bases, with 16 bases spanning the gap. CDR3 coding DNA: TGTGCCAGCAGCTCCCGGGACCGACGGTCTAATTCACCCCTCCACTTT. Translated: CASSSRDRRSNSPLHF.

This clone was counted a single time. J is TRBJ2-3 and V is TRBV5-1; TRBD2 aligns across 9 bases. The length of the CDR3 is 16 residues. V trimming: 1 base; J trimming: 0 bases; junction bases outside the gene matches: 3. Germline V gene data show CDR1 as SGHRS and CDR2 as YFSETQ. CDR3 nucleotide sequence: TGCGCCAGCAGCTTGCAGACTAGCGGAAGCACAGATACGCAGTATTTT. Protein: CASSLQTSGSTDTQYF.

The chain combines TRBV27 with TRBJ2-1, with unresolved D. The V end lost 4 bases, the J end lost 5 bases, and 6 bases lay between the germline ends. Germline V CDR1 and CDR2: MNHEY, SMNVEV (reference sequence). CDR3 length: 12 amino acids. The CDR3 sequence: CASSSLDNEQFF. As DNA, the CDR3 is TGTGCCAGCAGTTCTCTAGACAATGAGCAGTTCTTC.

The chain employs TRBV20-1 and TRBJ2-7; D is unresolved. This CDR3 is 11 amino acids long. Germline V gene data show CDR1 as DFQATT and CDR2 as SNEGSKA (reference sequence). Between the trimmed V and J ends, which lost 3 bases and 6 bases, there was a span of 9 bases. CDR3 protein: CSARWSVEQYF. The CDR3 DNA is TGCAGTGCTAGGTGGAGTGTCGAGCAGTACTTC.